A single sample gave rise to the 19 T cell receptor beta chains below, sequenced in a study of cytomegalovirus exposure and HLA in healthy donors. The PCR employed 60 Vbeta primers together with 13 Jbeta primers. Clones were read by immunoSEQ multiplex PCR, and TCRdb kept only the in-frame ones, dropping some. The repertoire shows around 200,000 clones; the top ten hold approximately 0.98%. Sequencing was carried out using PBMCs. The receptors originated from a woman aged 25 to 39 in good health and CMV-seropositive.

The J gene is TRBJ1-2, the V gene TRBV5-1; no definite D call. V lost 4 bases, J lost 4 bases, and 11 bases lay in between. From germline, CDR1 is SGHRS and CDR2 YFSETQ. The CDR3 runs to 13 residues. The CDR3 spells CASSGGRLYGYTF. CDR3 nucleotide sequence: TGCGCCAGCAGCGGAGGACGGCTCTATGGCTACACCTTC.

The chain employs TRBV5-1 and TRBJ1-5; weak D call: TRBD1 (5 bases). The CDR3 is made up of 15 amino acids. CDR1 is SGHRS and CDR2 is YFSETQ in the germline V gene. Trimming pared 0 bases from V and 5 bases from J, leaving 12 bases between. The CDR3 loop is CASSLGQTSDQPQHF. The CDR3 DNA reads as TGCGCCAGCAGCTTGGGACAGACGTCGGATCAGCCCCAGCATTTT.

The rearrangement joins TRBV4-3 to TRBJ2-3; the D gene is possibly TRBD1 (6 bases). Between the trimmed V and J ends, which lost 4 bases and 0 bases, there was a span of 8 bases. This CDR3 has 14 amino acids. CDR1 is LGHNA and CDR2 is YSLEER in the germline V gene. The CDR3 DNA reads as TGCGCCAGCAGCCGGGACACCAGCACAGATACGCAGTATTTT. It yields the protein CASSRDTSTDTQYF.

CDR3 loop: CASSFGQGARTNEKLFF. In DNA form, the CDR3 reads TGTGCCAGCAGCTTCGGCCAGGGGGCGCGTACTAATGAAAAACTGTTTTTT. The gene calls are TRBV7-2 and TRBJ1-4; the match to TRBD1 covers 8 bases. Germline values: CDR1 SGHTA, CDR2 FQGNSA. With V trimmed by 3 bases and J by 2 bases, 8 bases remained unmatched. This CDR3 contains 17 residues. The full variable domain, its missing parts supplied by reference TRBV7-2 and TRBJ1-4, is GAGVSQSPSNKVTEKGKDVELRCDPISGHTALYWYRQSLGQGLEFLIYFQGNSAPDKSGLPSDRFSAERTGGSVSTLTIQRTQQEDSAVYLCASSFGQGARTNEKLFFGSGTQLSVL.

V and J are TRBV7-2 and TRBJ2-7, with 8 bases identical to TRBD1. Germline V gene sequence: CDR1 SGHTA, CDR2 FQGNSA. The V segment lost 4 bases and the J segment 2 bases; nucleotides outside the gene matches: 4. The CDR3 totals 14 residues. In DNA form, the CDR3 reads TGTGCCAGCAGCTGGGACAGGCGAACCTACGAGCAGTACTTC. It is translated as CASSWDRRTYEQYF.

The rearrangement joins TRBV29-1 to TRBJ2-3; D is possibly TRBD2 (5 bases). The CDR3 runs to 12 residues. The V gene lost 4 bases and the J gene lost 6 bases, with 11 bases spanning the gap. Germline V gene sequence: CDR1 SQVTM, CDR2 ANQGSEA. CDR3 sequence reads: CSVASGSDTQYF. The CDR3 DNA is TGCAGCGTTGCCTCGGGGAGCGATACGCAGTATTTT.

The chain couples TRBV4-3 to TRBJ2-2; 7 bases align to TRBD2. The CDR3 consists of 13 residues. Trimming at V came to 0 bases and at J to 10 bases, leaving 2 bases not matched to a gene. CDR1 is LGHNA, CDR2 YSLEER, per germline. The CDR3 bases are TGCGCCAGCAGCCAAGAAACTAGCGCGGAGCTGTTTTTT. The encoded protein is CASSQETSAELFF.

Note on this clone: Other DNA sequences within the sample encode an identical CDR3. The chain is built from TRBV10-3 and TRBJ2-7; TRBD1 aligns across 9 bases. Germline-derived CDR1 and CDR2 are ENHRY and SYGVKD. The J segment lost 3 bases and the V segment lost 4 bases, leaving 7 bases of the junction unmatched. This CDR3 is 15 amino acids long. The CDR3: CAISVGQGSHYEQYF. Written as DNA, the CDR3 is TGTGCCATCAGTGTCGGACAGGGGTCTCACTACGAGCAGTACTTC.

This chain connects TRBV10-3 to TRBJ1-2; D remains ambiguous. This CDR3 region has 11 residues. The germline V gene has CDR1 ENHRY and CDR2 SYGVKD. Trimming shortened V by 4 bases and J by 6 bases, and 6 bases separated the two germline ends. The CDR3 DNA reads as TGTGCCATCAGTGCCGGGGATGGCTACACCTTC. Protein product: CAISAGDGYTF.

The chain has TRBV6-5 and TRBJ2-3; TRBD1 matches 9 bases. The CDR3 consists of 14 residues. V lost 5 bases and J lost 5; bases outside the gene matches: 5. CDR1 and CDR2 from the germline V gene are MNHEY and SVGAGI. CDR3 loop: CASSERTGEDTQYF. The CDR3 DNA is TGTGCCAGCAGTGAGCGGACAGGGGAAGATACGCAGTATTTT.

The gene calls are TRBV6-1 and TRBJ1-2; D unresolved. Germline CDR1 MNHNS, CDR2 SASEGT. The CDR3 runs 15 residues. V was trimmed by 2 bases and J by 4 bases, leaving 14 bases between them. The DNA of the CDR3 is TGTGCCAGCAGTGAATGGGCCTCCGGATTCTATGGCTACACCTTC. Its protein is CASSEWASGFYGYTF.

V and J are TRBV27 and TRBJ2-6; 7 nucleotides match TRBD1. The CDR3 has 16 residues. V gave up 8 bases and J gave up 0 bases; unmatched junction bases: 7. The germline CDR1 and CDR2 sequences are MNHEY and SMNVEV (reference sequence). The CDR3 bases are TGTGCCAGCCGGGACAGACCTAGCTCTGGGGCCAACGTCCTGACTTTC. It translates to CASRDRPSSGANVLTF.

As for this clone: The DNA is omitted, as the CDR3 cannot be located on it reliably, and the CDR3 follows TCRdb's listing. The genes are TRBV21-1 and TRBJ2-7; the tabulated D call, TRBD2, remains unverified against the DNA. TRBV21-1 is a documented pseudogene. Termini included, the CDR3 measures 21 amino acids. The CDR3 loop reads CASSNPQLLAGGPKYMCEQYF.

To note about this clone: The sample carries other DNA sequences with the same CDR3. J is TRBJ1-1 and V is TRBV15; 9 nucleotides match TRBD1. With V trimmed by 3 bases and J by 1 base, 0 bases remained unmatched. This CDR3 spans 14 amino acids. Germline CDR1 is LNHNV and CDR2 is YYDKDF (reference sequence). As DNA, the CDR3 is TGTGCCACCAGCAGGGACAGGGGGAACACTGAAGCTTTCTTT. Translation gives CATSRDRGNTEAFF.

Turning to this clone: The CDR3 ends on some other residue instead of the conserved phenylalanine or tryptophan, so this is likely a read error. Because the CDR3's place on the DNA is in doubt, the DNA is left out and the CDR3 is given as listed by TCRdb. V gene TRBV9 combines with J gene TRBJ1-2; the D segment call TRBD1 is taken from the table without a DNA check. Per germline, CDR1 SGDLS and CDR2 YYNGEE. The CDR3 is 14 amino acids in total, end residues counted. The CDR3 loop is CASSATTGGQGYIL.

The chain has TRBV4-1 and TRBJ2-3; 7 bases line up with TRBD1. Per germline, CDR1 MGHRA and CDR2 YSYEKL. V lost 1 base and J lost 4; bases outside the gene matches: 5. This CDR3 has 15 amino acids. The CDR3, as DNA: TGCGCCAGCAGCCAAGGACAGGGAAAGTCAGATACGCAGTATTTT. Amino acid sequence: CASSQGQGKSDTQYF.

The V and J genes are TRBV27 and TRBJ2-5, with D unresolved. V was cut by 6 bases and J by 2 bases, with 7 bases left in between. CDR1 MNHEY and CDR2 SMNVEV come from the germline V gene (reference sequence). This CDR3 comprises 12 residues. The DNA of the CDR3 is TGTGCCAGCAGCGAGAATCAAGAGACCCAGTACTTC. It is translated as CASSENQETQYF.

The V call is TRBV9, the J call TRBJ2-5; perhaps TRBD2 as D (5 bases). Germline CDR1 reads SGDLS; CDR2 reads YYNGEE. The CDR3 extends over 15 amino acids. The V and J ends lost 0 bases and 2 bases respectively, with 11 bases between them. DNA of the CDR3: TGTGCCAGCAGCGTAGAGGACTTGAGTCAAGAGACCCAGTACTTC. Translated: CASSVEDLSQETQYF.

The rearrangement links TRBV18 to TRBJ1-1; 8 bases match TRBD1. The CDR3 is 15 residues long. After removal of 6 bases from V and 4 bases from J, the junction contained 10 bases not matched to a gene. The V gene's germline CDR1 is KGHSH and CDR2 LQKENI. The CDR3 DNA is TGTGCCAGCTCCCCTTACGGACAGGGTGGCACTGAAGCTTTCTTT. Encoded protein: CASSPYGQGGTEAFF.